This T cell receptor (beta chain) is from a study of shared clonotypes between healthy human individuals. CDR3 length equals 14 residues. V was trimmed by 7 bases and J by 0 bases, leaving 10 bases between them. Germline CDR1 reads SGHVS; CDR2 reads FQNEAQ. The naive CD8 population came from CD45RO-negative cells selected for CCR7, without terminally differentiated effector memory CD45RA+ cells. Libraries were prepared by immunoSEQ multiplex PCR; TCRdb keeps only in-frame clonotypes and omits some of them. The sample consists of roughly 2.1 million clones, 90% to 95% of them appearing once. Input material: naive CD8+ T cells from PBMCs. The clonotype comes from a man between 18 and 29 years old in good health. Some clones in this sample may be carry-over from other donors' samples. The chain recombines TRBV7-8 with TRBJ2-1; D is unclear. The CDR3 DNA sequence: TGTGCCAGCACTAGGGCGAGCTCCTACAATGAGCAGTTCTTC. Protein sequence: CASTRASSYNEQFF.